This TCR beta chain was identified during a study of breast tumors, draining lymph nodes, adjacent tissues. In TCRdb, the multiplex PCR reads were re-called with MiXCR into one record per CDR3 protein. Of about 230,000 distinct CDR3 sequences listed, about a third are singletons. Breast cancer patients provided tissue from their axillary draining lymph nodes. Sequenced sample: axillary lymph node tissue. This clonotype was obtained from a female donor with breast cancer. Some clones in this sample may be carry-over from other donors' samples.

The CDR3 nucleotides read TGTGCCAGCAGCTTTCAGCTAGCGCCCGGACCCGCTAATGAAAAACTGTTTTTT. Its protein is CASSFQLAPGPANEKLFF. This rearrangement joins TRBV5-4 to TRBJ1-4; D not resolved. CDR1 is SGHNT, CDR2 YYREEE, per germline (reference sequence). This CDR3 has 18 amino acids. The V end lost 2 bases, the J end lost 3 bases, and 20 bases lay between the germline ends.